The rows below give T cell receptor beta chains drawn from one sample of a study of T cells in Graves' hyperthyroidism and ophthalmopathy. TCRdb reprocessed the multiplex PCR reads via MiXCR and lists one record per CDR3 protein. The sample yields roughly 420,000 distinct CDR3 sequences, approximately 15% seen once. Material for sequencing was blood. The origin of the receptors is a woman between 18 and 29 years old with Graves' hyperthyroidism. Each CDR3 is given with its conserved first and last residue.

TRBV7-8	CASSLSLAGGPAYEQYF
TRBV4-3	CASSPREGTGTEAFF
TRBV7-8	CASSLGQGDYEQYF
TRBV5-1	CASSLDRYNEQFF
TRBV29-1	CSVVQGEGVTEAFF
TRBV12-3/TRBV12-4	CASSPSTHDTQYF
TRBV27	CASSPDLYGYTF
TRBV4-3	CASSQDLGDYGYTF
TRBV4-1	CASSQVGGYNQPQHF
TRBV12-3/TRBV12-4	CASSLGGQAGRELFF
TRBV19	CASSRTARRTEAFF
TRBV9	CASSTNRRANTGELFF
TRBV5-4	CASNSGTLQETQYF
TRBV15	CATSRVISGTSDTDTQYF
TRBV27	CASNPAGGEQFF
TRBV7-2	CASSLAAVRIEQFF
TRBV2	CASSYLQGRTEAFF
TRBV4-2	CASSQETGNYGYTF
TRBV28	CASSLGGQGTEAFF
TRBV7-2	CASSSWTDRGLSYEQYF
TRBV11-2	CASSLDPGRDQETQYF
TRBV30	CAWSVNREVTF
TRBV7-9	CASSLAQGATGELFF
TRBV27	CASSAQSSYEQYF
TRBV5-5	CASSPSLISTDTQYF
TRBV20-1	CSASPLWQGENQPQHF
TRBV14	CASSQGLAGDRQETQYF
TRBV6-1	CASSDSGGSSYNEQFF
TRBV5-5	CASSLVLGADTQYF
TRBV20-1	CSATILAGRRYNEQFF
TRBV6-1	CASSYGDGQPQHF
TRBV7-6	CASSLGGRMLMNTEAFF
TRBV7-3	CASSLSGGYGNTIYF
TRBV3-1	CASSQSLSSTDTQYF
TRBV28	CASSSDPPGLALGIQYF
TRBV5-1	CASTRDGGNTIYF
TRBV5-1	CASSLGTGGAGETQYF
TRBV27	CASSSTLGPNTIYF
TRBV4-1	CASSQEGNTIYF
TRBV2	CASSTGPGEQFF
TRBV6-1	CASTKRGGIGNQPQHF
TRBV5-4	CASSLLDRAEEQYF